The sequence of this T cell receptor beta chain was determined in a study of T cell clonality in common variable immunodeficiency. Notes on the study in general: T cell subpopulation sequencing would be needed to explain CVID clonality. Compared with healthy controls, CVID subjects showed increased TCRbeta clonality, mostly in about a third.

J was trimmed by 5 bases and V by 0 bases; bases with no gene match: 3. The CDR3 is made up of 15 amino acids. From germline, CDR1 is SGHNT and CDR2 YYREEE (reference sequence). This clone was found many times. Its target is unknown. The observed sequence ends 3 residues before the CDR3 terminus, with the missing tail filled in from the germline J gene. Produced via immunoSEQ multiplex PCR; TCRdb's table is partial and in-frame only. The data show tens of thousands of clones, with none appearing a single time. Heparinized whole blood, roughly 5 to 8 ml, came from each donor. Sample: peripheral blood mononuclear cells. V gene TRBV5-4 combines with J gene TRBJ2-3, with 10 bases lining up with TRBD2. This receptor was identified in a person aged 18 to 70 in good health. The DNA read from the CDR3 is TGTGCCAGCAGCTTGGCACTAGCGGGGATAGATACG. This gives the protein CASSLALAGIDT. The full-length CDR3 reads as CASSLALAGIDTQYF.